The source of this T cell receptor beta chain is a study of Ad26.COV2.S vaccination and SARS-CoV-2 variants. Germline V CDR1 and CDR2: MDHEN, SYDVKM. The CDR3 totals 13 residues. Trimming removed 8 bases from V and 0 bases from J, with 11 bases in between. Using immunoSEQ multiplex PCR, the repertoire was profiled, and TCRdb retains in-frame clones only, with some absent. The repertoire holds 43,000 or so clones, roughly 80% seen once, with roughly 50% in the top ten. This rearrangement joins TRBV28 to TRBJ2-7; either TRBD1 or TRBD2 may fit D (6 bases each). The clonotype was recovered from a human donor who had recovered from COVID-19. Sequenced here: peripheral blood, sampled after recovery from COVID-19. The DNA for the CDR3 is TGTGCCAGCCGCGGAGGGGGCTCCTACGAGCAGTACTTC. This encodes CASRGGGSYEQYF.